This TCR beta chain was profiled in a study of blood T cell repertoires in COVID-19. Measured with immunoSEQ multiplex PCR; TCRdb has only the in-frame clones, and not every one. The table records under 250,000 clones, less than 90% of them present only once. The sequencing input was peripheral blood. This TCR derives from a woman in her 70s with active or convalescent COVID-19.

The CDR3 here is CASSTMNTEAFF. CDR3 DNA: TGTGCCAGCAGCACTATGAACACTGAAGCTTTCTTT. The V call is TRBV28, the J call TRBJ1-1; D gene ambiguous. The length of the CDR3 is 12 residues. Germline CDR1 MDHEN, CDR2 SYDVKM. V was trimmed by 6 bases and J by 0 bases, leaving 5 bases between them.